This T cell receptor beta chain was documented in a study of CD8+CD57+ T cells in acquired aplastic anemia. Study-wide background: When averaged, DNA from sorted CD4+ and CD8+ cells came to 3.2 ug.

Flow cytometry had shown expanded CD8+CD57+ cells in the patients chosen for sequencing. According to the study, genomic DNA was the template for TCR beta VDJ and CDR3 profiling. Each CDR3 protein gets one entry after TCRdb re-called the reads with MiXCR. The table records some 170,000 distinct CDR3 sequences, around half of them present only once. The germline gives CDR1 SGDLS, CDR2 YYNGEE. The CDR3 covers 14 residues. Trimming stripped 1 base from V and 5 bases from J, with 11 bases between. The sample taken for sequencing was sorted CD4+, CD8+, or CD8+CD57+ T cells (not recorded which) from PBMCs. This chain uses TRBV9 with TRBJ2-3, with D uncertain. The TCR originated in a human donor with aplastic anemia. The CDR3, as DNA: TGTGCCAGCAGCGTAAACCTAGATCGAGATACGCAGTATTTT. Translating gives CASSVNLDRDTQYF.